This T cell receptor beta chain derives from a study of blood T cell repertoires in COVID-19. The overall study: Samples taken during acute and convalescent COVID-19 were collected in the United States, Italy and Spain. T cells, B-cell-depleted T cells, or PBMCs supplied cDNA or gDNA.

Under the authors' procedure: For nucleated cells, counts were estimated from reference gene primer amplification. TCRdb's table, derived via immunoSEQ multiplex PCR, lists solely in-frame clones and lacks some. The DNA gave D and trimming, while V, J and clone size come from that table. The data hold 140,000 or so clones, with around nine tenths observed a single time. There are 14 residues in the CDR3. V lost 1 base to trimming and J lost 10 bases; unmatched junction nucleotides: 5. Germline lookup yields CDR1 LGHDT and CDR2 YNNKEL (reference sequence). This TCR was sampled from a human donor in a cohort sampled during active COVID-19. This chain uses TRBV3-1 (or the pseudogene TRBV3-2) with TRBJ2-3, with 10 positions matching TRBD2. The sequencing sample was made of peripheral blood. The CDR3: CASSQGTSGGAQYF. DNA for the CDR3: TGTGCCAGCAGCCAAGGGACTAGCGGAGGGGCGCAGTATTTT.